The TCR beta chain under discussion was sequenced for a study of shared clonotypes between healthy human individuals. About the research overall: The study used three CD4 naive, three CD4 memory, two CD8 naive and one CD8 memory plate per donor.

As to this clone: What it binds is unknown.

It was at deep level that the assay was run. Clones were read by immunoSEQ multiplex PCR, and TCRdb kept only the in-frame ones, dropping some. The sample yields approximately 1,500,000 clones, 95% to 97% seen once. This CDR3 contains 10 residues. CDR1 and CDR2 from the germline V gene are DFQATT and SNEGSKA (reference sequence). V dropped 6 bases and J dropped 2 bases, with 5 bases sitting between them. Whole-study findings and limits: Clonotype sharing among donors likely depends on sequencing depth. Four donors held approximately 5% of naive CD4 clonotypes in common.

The sequence derives from a man aged 30-40 years in good health. The chain is built from TRBV20-1 and TRBJ2-7, with D uncertain. Sequenced: naive CD4+ T cells sorted from blood. Described subset: CD45RA+ positively selected. The CDR3 protein is CSAKTYEQYF. As DNA, the CDR3 is TGCAGTGCCAAAACCTACGAGCAGTACTTC.